The rows below give T cell receptor beta chains drawn from one sample of a study of shared clonotypes between healthy human individuals. Data came from immunoSEQ multiplex PCR; TCRdb stores just in-frame clones and leaves some out. The sample includes roughly 2.1 million clones, roughly 91% of them seen just once. The sample consisted of naive CD8+ T cells from PBMCs. The source of these receptors is a man between 18 and 29 years old in good health. Some clones in this sample may be carry-over from other donors' samples. The CDR3 runs from the conserved cysteine through the conserved F or W. A D gene is named only where the DNA matches it firmly. The listing skips clone size in some rows; elsewhere it reads once, few, many or a size class.

TRBV15	TRBD2	.	TRBJ2-1	CATSRGRRLADYNEQFF	TGTGCCACCAGCAGAGGGAGGCGGCTAGCGGACTACAATGAGCAGTTCTTC
TRBV13	.	.	TRBJ2-7	CASSSEQSFYEQYF	TGTGCCAGCAGCTCGGAGCAGAGTTTCTACGAGCAGTACTTC
TRBV7-3	TRBD2	.	TRBJ2-1	CASSPLAGVANEQFF	TGTGCCAGCAGCCCCCTAGCGGGAGTGGCCAATGAGCAGTTCTTC
TRBV9	.	.	TRBJ1-1	CASTGANTEAFF	TGTGCCAGCACAGGGGCTAACACTGAAGCTTTCTTT
TRBV10-3	.	.	TRBJ2-7	CAISESAVSYEQYF	TGTGCCATCAGTGAGTCAGCAGTCTCCTACGAGCAGTACTTC
TRBV13	TRBD2	.	TRBJ2-7	CASSFREGPYEQYF	TGTGCCAGCAGCTTCCGGGAGGGCCCCTACGAGCAGTACTTC
TRBV4-1	.	.	TRBJ2-5	CASSQDGAAQETQYF	TGCGCCAGCAGCCAAGATGGAGCAGCACAAGAGACCCAGTACTTC
TRBV4-2	.	.	TRBJ1-4	CASSQGRGVDEKLFF	TGTGCCAGCAGCCAAGGCCGGGGGGTTGATGAAAAACTGTTTTTT
TRBV7-8	.	.	TRBJ1-4	CASSQPGFEKLFF	TGTGCCAGCAGCCAGCCGGGATTTGAAAAACTGTTTTTT
TRBV6-5	TRBD1	.	TRBJ2-1	CASSIDRDSYNEQFF	TGTGCCAGCAGCATAGACAGGGACTCCTACAATGAGCAGTTCTTC
TRBV4-1	.	.	TRBJ2-7	CASTFTYRGLVIPEQYF	TGCGCCAGCACCTTCACATACAGGGGACTAGTGATCCCCGAGCAGTACTTC
TRBV16	.	.	TRBJ2-5	CASSQPWGTQYF	TGTGCCAGCAGCCAACCTTGGGGGACCCAGTACTTC
TRBV16	.	.	TRBJ2-3	CASSPAKRTSSTDTQYF	TGTGCCAGCAGCCCAGCTAAGAGGACTTCTAGCACAGATACGCAGTATTTT
TRBV9	.	.	TRBJ2-3	CASSEEGVVSDTQYF	TGTGCCAGCAGCGAGGAAGGGGTAGTCTCAGATACGCAGTATTTT
TRBV7-9	.	.	TRBJ2-1	CASSSRTTYNEQFF	TGTGCCAGCAGCTCCCGTACCACCTACAATGAGCAGTTCTTC
TRBV11-1	.	.	TRBJ2-7	CASSWDGTYEQYF	TGTGCCAGCAGCTGGGACGGAACCTACGAGCAGTACTTC
TRBV19	.	.	TRBJ2-1	CASSIFFEGPGNEQFF	TGTGCCAGTAGTATATTTTTTGAAGGGCCAGGAAATGAGCAGTTCTTC
TRBV28	.	once	TRBJ2-7	CASTRRGRGVHEQYF	TGTGCCAGCACCCGTAGGGGCAGGGGCGTCCACGAGCAGTACTTC
TRBV6-6	TRBD1	.	TRBJ1-2	CASSYGTGVGYTF	TGTGCCAGCAGTTACGGAACAGGGGTGGGCTACACCTTC
TRBV9	.	once	TRBJ1-2	CASSGTLPAPSTHGYTF	TGTGCCAGCAGCGGCACTTTACCAGCCCCCTCTACCCATGGCTACACCTTC
TRBV2	TRBD1	once	TRBJ1-5	CASRTMTGANQPQHF	TGTGCCAGCAGGACCATGACAGGGGCAAATCAGCCCCAGCATTTT
TRBV28	.	.	TRBJ2-7	CASSHSSYEQYF	TGTGCCAGCAGTCATTCTTCCTACGAGCAGTACTTC
TRBV28	TRBD1	.	TRBJ1-2	CASSPGTGGGYGYGYTF	TGTGCCAGCAGCCCCGGGACAGGGGGCGGGTATGGCTATGGCTACACCTTC
TRBV4-3	TRBD1	.	TRBJ2-1	CASSQGTGVGNEQFF	TGCGCCAGCAGCCAAGGGACAGGGGTTGGGAATGAGCAGTTCTTC
TRBV5-6	.	.	TRBJ1-3	CASSYGGVNTIYF	TGTGCCAGCAGCTACGGGGGGGTAAACACCATATATTTT
TRBV7-9	.	.	TRBJ2-7	CASRGSGQAYEQYF	TGTGCCAGCAGGGGGAGCGGGCAAGCCTACGAGCAGTACTTC
TRBV5-5	.	.	TRBJ1-1	CASSGLQGGHTEAFF	TGTGCCAGCAGCGGACTACAGGGCGGGCATACTGAAGCTTTCTTT
TRBV5-1	.	.	TRBJ2-2	CASSPRGSTNTGELFF	TGCGCCAGCAGCCCCCGGGGGAGTACGAACACCGGGGAGCTGTTTTTT
TRBV4-3	.	.	TRBJ1-1	CASSPDGWSKVSEAFF	TGCGCCAGCAGCCCAGACGGGTGGTCGAAGGTCTCTGAAGCTTTCTTT
TRBV5-1	TRBD1	.	TRBJ2-7	CASSIDTRTGGPYEQYF	TGCGCCAGCAGCATCGACACCAGGACAGGGGGGCCCTACGAGCAGTACTTC
TRBV11-2	TRBD2	.	TRBJ2-1	CASSFGLAGLYNEQFF	TGTGCCAGCAGCTTCGGACTAGCGGGACTCTACAATGAGCAGTTCTTC
TRBV25-1	.	.	TRBJ1-2	CASSERGVFNYGYTF	TGTGCCAGCAGTGAGAGGGGGGTTTTTAACTATGGCTACACCTTC
TRBV11-2	.	.	TRBJ1-2	CASSLGAANYGYTF	TGTGCCAGCAGCTTAGGAGCCGCTAACTATGGCTACACCTTC